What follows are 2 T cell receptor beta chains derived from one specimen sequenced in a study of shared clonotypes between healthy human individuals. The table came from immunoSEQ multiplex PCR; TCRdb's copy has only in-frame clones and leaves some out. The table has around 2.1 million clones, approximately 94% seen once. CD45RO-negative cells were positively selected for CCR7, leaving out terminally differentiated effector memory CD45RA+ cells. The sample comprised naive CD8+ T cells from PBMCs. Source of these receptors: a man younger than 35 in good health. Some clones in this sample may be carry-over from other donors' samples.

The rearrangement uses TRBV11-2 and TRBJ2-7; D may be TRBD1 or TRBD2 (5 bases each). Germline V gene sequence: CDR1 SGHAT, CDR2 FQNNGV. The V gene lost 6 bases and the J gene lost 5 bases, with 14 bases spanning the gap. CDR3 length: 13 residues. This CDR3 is CASRPVLGDEQYF. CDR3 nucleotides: TGTGCCAGCAGACCGGTCCTGGGGGACGAGCAGTACTTC.

The CDR3 DNA sequence: TGTGCCAGCAGCTCGAGGGACAGGGGCCATGAAAAACTGTTTTTT. It is translated as CASSSRDRGHEKLFF. The V gene is TRBV7-9, the J gene TRBJ1-4; 10 nucleotides agree with TRBD1. After removal of 4 bases from V and 6 bases from J, the junction contained 5 bases not matched to a gene. There are 15 residues in the CDR3. CDR1 is SEHNR and CDR2 is FQNEAQ in the germline V gene (reference sequence).